A selection of T cell receptor beta chains follows, all from one sample in a study of T cell responses to AZD1222 COVID-19 vaccine. The protocol was immunoSEQ multiplex PCR, while the TCRdb copy is restricted to in-frame clones and leaves out a portion. The table includes about 110,000 clones, roughly 87% detected once. The sample here was peripheral blood, taken on day 0 of MenACWY control vaccination. Source of these receptors: an adult in good health. The CDR3 runs from the conserved cysteine through the conserved F or W. The order of the fields is V gene, clone size, D gene, J gene, CDR3 protein, CDR3 DNA. The D gene is left open where the match is weak. The size entry is marked missing in some rows and otherwise reads once, few, many or a size class.

>TRBV2|-|-|TRBJ2-7
CASSDQRVDEQYF
TGTGCCAGCAGTGATCAAAGGGTGGACGAGCAGTACTTC
>TRBV28|-|TRBD1|TRBJ1-1
CASSSPGQGLNTEAFF
TGTGCCAGCAGTTCGCCGGGACAGGGCCTGAACACTGAAGCTTTCTTT
>TRBV29-1|-|-|TRBJ1-2
CSVPSWAYGYTF
TGCAGCGTTCCGAGCTGGGCATATGGCTACACCTTC
>TRBV7-9|-|-|TRBJ2-2
CASSPVTTNTGELFF
TGTGCCAGCAGCCCCGTAACAACGAACACCGGGGAGCTGTTTTTT
>TRBV5-6|-|-|TRBJ1-2
CASSVAGFGYGYTF
TGTGCCAGCAGCGTGGCGGGGTTCGGCTATGGCTACACCTTC
>TRBV6-5|-|-|TRBJ1-6
CASSFSRVSPLHF
TGTGCCAGCAGTTTCTCCAGGGTTTCACCCCTCCACTTT
>TRBV6-5|-|TRBD1|TRBJ2-7
CASSLLGDRGAEQYF
TGTGCCAGCAGTCTTTTAGGGGACAGGGGGGCCGAGCAGTACTTC
>TRBV30|once|-|TRBJ2-7
CAWSVNLLYEQYF
TGTGCCTGGAGTGTAAATCTCCTTTACGAGCAGTACTTC
>TRBV3-1/TRBV3-2|-|TRBD2|TRBJ2-1
CASSRLAGPYTPFF
TGTGCCAGCAGCAGACTAGCGGGGCCGTATACGCCGTTCTTC
>TRBV11-3|once|-|TRBJ2-3
CASSFGVTDTQYF
TGTGCCAGCAGCTTTGGGGTCACAGATACGCAGTATTTT
>TRBV6-5|-|-|TRBJ1-5
CASSYGPNQPQHF
TGTGCCAGCAGTTACGGGCCCAATCAGCCCCAGCATTTT
>TRBV7-9|-|-|TRBJ2-3
CASSGSTDTQYF
TGTGCCAGCAGCGGGTCCACAGATACGCAGTATTTT
>TRBV7-2|-|-|TRBJ1-5
CASSLARTPDNQPQHF
TGTGCCAGCAGCTTAGCCCGGACCCCTGACAATCAGCCCCAGCATTTT
>TRBV2|-|-|TRBJ1-5
CASSEIYYSNQPQHF
TGTGCCAGCAGTGAAATCTACTATAGCAATCAGCCCCAGCATTTT
>TRBV29-1|-|TRBD1|TRBJ1-2
CSVGAGGKGYTF
TGCAGCGTTGGGGCAGGGGGCAAAGGCTACACCTTC
>TRBV11-3|-|-|TRBJ2-7
CASSLETGRGNYEQYF
TGTGCCAGCAGCTTAGAGACGGGCAGGGGAAACTACGAGCAGTACTTC
>TRBV10-3|-|-|TRBJ2-3
CAISESPARGGYF
TGTGCCATCAGTGAGTCCCCCGCTCGAGGGGGGTATTTT
>TRBV5-1|-|-|TRBJ1-1
CASSPRDGTEAFF
TGCGCCAGCAGCCCCCGGGACGGCACTGAAGCTTTCTTT
>TRBV9|once|-|TRBJ1-2
CASSVEQGGYGYTF
TGTGCCAGCAGCGTAGAGCAGGGAGGCTATGGCTACACCTTC
>TRBV19|-|-|TRBJ1-6
CASSIKGGEYSPLHF
TGTGCCAGTAGTATCAAGGGCGGGGAATATTCACCCCTCCACTTT
>TRBV11-2|few|TRBD2|TRBJ2-1
CASRQIAGGPLDEQFF
TGTGCCAGCAGACAAATAGCGGGGGGGCCCCTTGATGAGCAGTTCTTC
>TRBV5-5|-|-|TRBJ2-7
CASSLGGRNYEQYF
TGTGCCAGCAGCTTGGGGGGCCGAAACTACGAGCAGTACTTC
>TRBV12-3/TRBV12-4|-|TRBD1|TRBJ1-1
CASRWDSWTEAFF
TGTGCCAGCAGATGGGACAGTTGGACTGAAGCTTTCTTT
>TRBV6-5|-|-|TRBJ1-2
CASSYAMSIKNYGYTF
TGTGCCAGCAGTTACGCAATGAGCATCAAGAACTATGGCTACACCTTC
>TRBV30|-|-|TRBJ1-5
CAWGTRNQPQHF
TGTGCCTGGGGGACTCGCAATCAGCCCCAGCATTTT
>TRBV7-9|-|-|TRBJ1-2
CASSRTAYGYTF
TGTGCCAGCAGCAGGACAGCTTATGGCTACACCTTC
>TRBV6-2/TRBV6-3|-|-|TRBJ2-7
CASSYRDGSSYEQYF
TGTGCCAGCAGTTACCGGGACGGGAGCTCCTACGAGCAGTACTTC
>TRBV7-2|-|TRBD1|TRBJ2-5
CASSLGPTGKETQYF
TGTGCCAGCAGCTTAGGCCCGACAGGGAAAGAGACCCAGTACTTC
>TRBV6-5|-|-|TRBJ2-1
CASSYVGNYNEQFF
TGTGCCAGCAGTTACGTAGGCAACTACAATGAGCAGTTCTTC
>TRBV7-8|once|TRBD2|TRBJ2-1
CASSSIALAGRHNEQFF
TGTGCCAGCAGCTCCATAGCTCTAGCGGGGAGACACAATGAGCAGTTCTTC
>TRBV7-9|-|-|TRBJ2-2
CASTIPKGGITGELFF
TGTGCCAGCACTATCCCGAAGGGGGGGATCACCGGGGAGCTGTTTTTT
>TRBV7-9|-|TRBD1|TRBJ2-3
CASSWPGQGVADTQYF
TGTGCCAGCAGCTGGCCGGGACAGGGGGTCGCAGATACGCAGTATTTT
>TRBV5-4|-|TRBD1|TRBJ1-2
CASSLGWTGGGGYTF
TGTGCCAGCAGCTTGGGTTGGACAGGGGGAGGGGGCTACACCTTC
>TRBV7-2|-|-|TRBJ1-4
CASTLNGGNEKLFF
TGTGCCAGCACTTTAAACGGGGGGAATGAAAAACTGTTTTTT
>TRBV6-5|-|TRBD1|TRBJ1-6
CASRNGQGISPLHF
TGTGCCAGCAGAAACGGACAGGGGATTTCACCCCTCCACTTT
>TRBV18|few|-|TRBJ2-7
CASSQNSPHEAPEQYF
TGTGCCAGCTCACAGAATAGTCCCCATGAGGCCCCCGAGCAGTACTTC
>TRBV9|-|-|TRBJ1-1
CASSRGGMNTEAFF
TGTGCCAGCAGTCGTGGGGGAATGAACACTGAAGCTTTCTTT
>TRBV5-1|-|-|TRBJ1-3
CASSLAVGGNTIYF
TGCGCCAGCAGCTTGGCCGTGGGGGGAAACACCATATATTTT
>TRBV7-9|-|-|TRBJ1-5
CASSLENQPQHF
TGTGCCAGCAGCTTAGAAAATCAGCCCCAGCATTTT
>TRBV6-1|few|-|TRBJ1-1
CASSEEWLNTEAFF
TGTGCCAGCAGTGAGGAGTGGCTGAACACTGAAGCTTTCTTT
>TRBV11-2|-|-|TRBJ2-7
CASSLTGPSYEQYF
TGTGCCAGCAGCTTAACGGGGCCTTCCTACGAGCAGTACTTC
>TRBV11-2|-|TRBD1|TRBJ2-7
CASSLAQGAGEQYF
TGTGCCAGCAGCTTAGCACAGGGGGCCGGCGAGCAGTACTTC
>TRBV2|-|-|TRBJ1-5
CASSVEAGGNQPQHF
TGTGCCAGCAGTGTTGAGGCAGGGGGCAATCAGCCCCAGCATTTT
>TRBV28|-|TRBD1|TRBJ2-4
CASSRTGVDKNIQYF
TGTGCCAGCAGTCGGACAGGTGTTGACAAAAACATTCAGTACTTC
>TRBV10-1|-|TRBD1|TRBJ2-7
CATIQGDSYEQYF
TGCGCCACCATCCAGGGGGACAGCTACGAGCAGTACTTC
>TRBV5-6|-|-|TRBJ2-3
CASSWGTTTDTQYF
TGTGCCAGCAGCTGGGGTACCACTACAGATACGCAGTATTTT
>TRBV7-2|once|TRBD1|TRBJ1-2
CASSLVSGTGAYGYTF
TGTGCCAGCAGCTTAGTTTCCGGGACAGGTGCTTATGGCTACACCTTC
>TRBV4-2|-|TRBD2|TRBJ2-5
CASSQERGGQETQYF
TGTGCCAGCAGCCAAGAGCGGGGGGGCCAAGAGACCCAGTACTTC
>TRBV5-1|-|TRBD2|TRBJ2-1
CASSLEPSGGAHEQFF
TGCGCCAGCAGCTTGGAGCCTAGCGGGGGGGCCCATGAGCAGTTCTTC
>TRBV7-3|-|-|TRBJ2-1
CASSQNMGETQFF
TGTGCCAGCAGTCAAAACATGGGGGAGACACAGTTCTTC
>TRBV19|-|-|TRBJ1-1
CASTSRGVGNTEAFF
TGTGCCAGTACCTCTAGGGGGGTGGGAAACACTGAAGCTTTCTTT
>TRBV18|-|TRBD2|TRBJ2-3
CASSPPSSGGTDTQYF
TGTGCCAGCTCACCACCTTCTAGCGGGGGAACAGATACGCAGTATTTT
>TRBV28|-|-|TRBJ2-1
CASSFSGLQLRVEFF
TGTGCCAGCAGTTTTAGCGGTTTGCAGCTACGGGTCGAGTTCTTC
>TRBV7-2|-|TRBD1|TRBJ1-5
CASSRTGGTGQPQHF
TGTGCCAGCAGCCGGACAGGGGGCACTGGTCAGCCCCAGCATTTT